The T cell receptor beta chain described here comes from a study of identical twins. Study-wide results and limits: Because invariant MAIT and iNKT cells could be present, zero-insertion analyses could be partly confounded. Insertion counts were lower in abundant cord blood beta clonotypes, a trend that memory repertoires did not show.

TCRdb processed the 5' RACE reads anew with MiXCR; each CDR3 protein has one entry. The repertoire has around 690,000 distinct CDR3 sequences, roughly 20% of them found once; the top ten carry 4.3%. The CDR3 runs to 16 residues. V lost 3 bases and J lost 0, with 13 bases in between. CDR1 and CDR2 from the germline V gene are PRHDT and FYEKMQ (reference sequence). With regard to this clonotype: The antigen remains unidentified.

This sample also belongs to another study, concerning T cells expressing NK-cell markers. That work contributes: It was sorted CD3+CD56+NKG2C+, CD3+CD56+NKG2C- and CD3+CD56-NKG2C+ T cells that supplied the TCR beta repertoires.

This sequence joins TRBV13 and TRBJ2-3, with D tentatively TRBD2 (6 bases). The sequence derives from a woman between 18 and 29 years old in good health. Sequencing was carried out using PBMCs. The CDR3 spells CASSLPDYPSTDTQYF. The CDR3 DNA follows: TGTGCCAGCAGCTTGCCGGACTACCCTAGCACAGATACGCAGTATTTT.